Listed below are T cell receptor beta chains from one sample, sequenced in a study of cytomegalovirus exposure and HLA in healthy donors. Clones were sequenced by immunoSEQ multiplex PCR, and TCRdb holds only the in-frame ones, with some missing. Here the sample spans approximately 170,000 clones, roughly 85% being singletons. The material sequenced was PBMCs. The receptors come from a boy between 2 and 10 years old in good health and CMV-seronegative. The CDR3 runs from the conserved cysteine through the conserved F or W. The D gene is left open where the match is weak. Size is stated for part of the rows, as once, few or many counts, or as a class when the clone is expanded.

v_gene	j_gene	d_gene	abundance	CDR3aa	CDR3nt
TRBV5-1	TRBJ2-7	-	-	CASSLQGSSYEQYF	TGCGCCAGCAGCTTGCAGGGAAGCTCCTACGAGCAGTACTTC
TRBV6-4	TRBJ2-6	-	-	CASSKGASGANVLTF	TGTGCCAGCAGTAAAGGAGCGTCTGGGGCCAACGTCCTGACTTTC
TRBV9	TRBJ2-1	TRBD2	-	CASSGGTSGKNYNEQFF	TGTGCCAGCAGCGGAGGGACTAGCGGGAAAAACTACAATGAGCAGTTCTTC
TRBV28	TRBJ2-3	-	-	CASSNTGSLDTQYF	TGTGCCAGCAGTAACACAGGGTCCCTGGATACGCAGTATTTT
TRBV28	TRBJ2-1	-	-	CATLIAESSYNEQFF	TGTGCCACTCTCATAGCGGAATCCTCCTACAATGAGCAGTTCTTC
TRBV6-4	TRBJ2-7	TRBD2	-	CASSDGASGSEGYEQYF	TGTGCCAGCAGTGACGGTGCTAGCGGGAGTGAGGGCTACGAGCAGTACTTC
TRBV28	TRBJ2-7	-	-	CASGSSYEQYF	TGTGCCAGCGGGAGCTCCTACGAACAGTACTTC
TRBV5-1	TRBJ2-5	-	-	CASSLGQAGQETQYF	TGCGCCAGCAGCTTGGGACAGGCCGGACAAGAGACCCAGTACTTC
TRBV18	TRBJ2-2	-	-	CASSPAGPETGELFF	TGTGCCAGCTCACCAGCGGGACCGGAGACCGGGGAGCTGTTTTTT
TRBV18	TRBJ2-1	-	-	CATREVSNEQFF	TGTGCCACCAGGGAGGTCTCCAATGAGCAGTTCTTC
TRBV6-5	TRBJ2-7	TRBD2	-	CASRALAGGHHEQYF	TGTGCCAGCAGGGCCCTAGCGGGAGGTCACCACGAGCAGTACTTC
TRBV6-1	TRBJ2-5	TRBD1	-	CASSEFGDRGGGETQYF	TGTGCCAGCAGTGAATTTGGAGACAGGGGGGGCGGAGAGACCCAGTACTTC
TRBV27	TRBJ2-2	-	-	CASSLDLDYSGELFF	TGTGCCAGCAGTTTGGATCTGGACTACTCCGGGGAGCTGTTTTTT
TRBV5-1	TRBJ2-3	-	-	CASSLTHGRGDTQYF	TGCGCCAGCAGCTTGACCCACGGGAGAGGAGATACGCAGTATTTT
TRBV28	TRBJ2-1	-	-	CASSLTSEVNEQFF	TGTGCCAGCAGTTTAACCAGCGAGGTCAATGAGCAGTTCTTC
TRBV5-1	TRBJ2-1	TRBD1	few	CASSSGQGARNEQFF	TGCGCCAGCAGCTCTGGGCAGGGGGCGCGAAATGAGCAGTTCTTC
TRBV6-4	TRBJ2-1	TRBD2	-	CASSERLAGGVEQFF	TGTGCCAGCAGTGAAAGGCTAGCGGGAGGAGTTGAGCAGTTCTTC
TRBV5-1	TRBJ1-2	-	-	CASSLDRAIYGYTF	TGCGCCAGCAGCTTGGACAGGGCGATCTATGGCTACACCTTC
TRBV28	TRBJ1-5	TRBD1	-	CASRPQQGKGNQPQHF	TGTGCCAGCAGGCCTCAACAGGGGAAGGGCAATCAGCCCCAGCATTTT
TRBV19	TRBJ2-3	TRBD2	few	CASSISGGRLTDTQYF	TGTGCCAGTAGTATTTCAGGCGGGAGGTTGACAGATACGCAGTATTTT
TRBV6-1	TRBJ2-3	-	-	CASSEPGFSDTQYF	TGTGCCAGCAGTGAACCAGGGTTTTCAGATACGCAGTATTTT
TRBV30	TRBJ2-7	TRBD1	-	CAWSPGGQGTYEQYF	TGTGCCTGGAGTCCCGGGGGACAGGGTACCTACGAGCAGTACTTC